This T cell receptor beta chain was retrieved from a study of glioma-infiltrating T cells after dendritic cell vaccination. No glioblastoma patient carried an isocitrate dehydrogenase mutation. Note on this clone: No antigen is known for it.

Assay: immunoSEQ multiplex PCR; the TCRdb copy retains only in-frame clones and omits some. The sample has 80,000 to 100,000 clones, around three quarters seen once; the top ten hold approximately 6%. V dropped 5 bases and J dropped 7; count of bases not matched to a gene: 9. The CDR3 consists of 16 residues. Germline V lookup: CDR1 LNHDA, CDR2 SQIVND (reference sequence). General study points: Patients with more pretreatment TILs had longer time to progression and survival.

The input for sequencing was blood, taken before dendritic cell vaccination. This clonotype originated in a human donor with glioblastoma. The chain recombines TRBV19 with TRBJ2-2; 11 bases are shared with TRBD2. Here the CDR3 reads CASSSTSGTGSGELFF. CDR3 bases: TGTGCCAGTAGTTCGACTAGCGGGACGGGCAGCGGGGAGCTGTTTTTT.